Listed below are T cell receptor beta chains from one sample, sequenced in a study of OX40 agonist ivuxolimab in advanced cancers. The data were produced by immunoSEQ multiplex PCR, yet TCRdb's version contains in-frame clones alone and is incomplete. This table has about 57,000 clones, 90% to 95% appearing once. This sample comprised CD4+ or CD8+ T cells sorted from blood, obtained in a trial of the OX40 agonist ivuxolimab. These receptors were collected from an adult with an advanced solid tumor such as melanoma, head and neck, liver or kidney cancer. CDR3s include the opening cysteine and the closing phenylalanine or tryptophan. D genes are given only for firm matches. Clone size is stated in some rows and not others, as once, few, many or a class when expanded.

>TRBV27|TRBJ2-7|few|TRBD2
TGTGCCAGCAGTTACACTAGCGGGGCCTACGAGCAGTACTTC
CASSYTSGAYEQYF
>TRBV30|TRBJ1-5|.|TRBD1
TGTGCCTGGGGGAGGACAGGGGGGCATCAGCCCCAGCATTTT
CAWGRTGGHQPQHF
>TRBV4-3|TRBJ2-7|.|.
TGCGCCAGCAGCCAAGATTGGGCAGGGATGGCCTACGAGCAGTACTTC
CASSQDWAGMAYEQYF
>TRBV27|TRBJ2-3|once|.
TGTGCCAGCAGTTCCAGCGTGGATACGCAGTATTTT
CASSSSVDTQYF
>TRBV19|TRBJ2-1|.|.
TGTGCCAGTAGGGGCGGTGAGCAGTTCTTC
CASRGGEQFF
>TRBV2|TRBJ1-2|.|.
TGTGCCAGCAGTGAAGGCGGTGGGGGGACCCCCTATGGCTACACCTTC
CASSEGGGGTPYGYTF
>TRBV19|TRBJ2-3|.|TRBD2
TGTGCCACCCCTAGCGGGGACCTCACAGATACGCAGTATTTT
CATPSGDLTDTQYF
>TRBV7-9|TRBJ2-7|.|TRBD1
TGTGCCAGCAGCGGAGAGCTGGGACAGGGATTCTACGAGCAGTACTTC
CASSGELGQGFYEQYF
>TRBV13|TRBJ2-7|.|TRBD2
TGTGCCAGCAGCTCCAGACTAGCGGGATCCTACGAGCAGTACTTC
CASSSRLAGSYEQYF
>TRBV10-3|TRBJ1-1|.|TRBD1
TGTGCCATCAGTGAGCGTCCGGGACAGGGCTCGAACACTGAAGCTTTCTTT
CAISERPGQGSNTEAFF
>TRBV25-1|TRBJ2-1|.|.
TGTGCCAGCAGTGATTTTGGAAATGAGCAGTTCTTC
CASSDFGNEQFF
>TRBV5-6|TRBJ2-3|.|.
TGTGCCAGCAGCTTCATATCCACAGGGTTGTCAGATACGCAGTATTTT
CASSFISTGLSDTQYF
>TRBV7-2|TRBJ2-7|.|TRBD2
TGTGCCAGCAGCTTAGAGGGGAGGGTTCGCCGCGAGCAGTACTTC
CASSLEGRVRREQYF
>TRBV5-6|TRBJ2-6|few|TRBD2
TGTGCCAGCAGCTTACTAGCGGGAGCTGGGGCCAACGTCCTGACTTTC
CASSLLAGAGANVLTF
>TRBV13|TRBJ2-7|.|TRBD1
TGTGCCAGCAGCCGCACCGACAGGGGACACGAGCAGTACTTC
CASSRTDRGHEQYF
>TRBV7-9|TRBJ1-2|.|.
TGTGCCAGCAGCCTGGTGGGGGGCGGCGGACACTATGGCTACACCTTC
CASSLVGGGGHYGYTF
>TRBV28|TRBJ2-3|.|.
TGTGCCAGCAGTTTATTCACCGCGGCGGAGTCGAATACGCAGTATTTT
CASSLFTAAESNTQYF
>TRBV7-2|TRBJ2-3|.|.
TGTGCCAGCAGCTTGGTTGGAGGAGGGGGAGATACGCAGTATTTT
CASSLVGGGGDTQYF
>TRBV19|TRBJ2-4|.|TRBD2
TGTGCCAGCCGGGGGGAGGGCGGCATTCAGTACTTC
CASRGEGGIQYF
>TRBV7-8|TRBJ2-7|once|TRBD1
TGTGCCAGCAGCTTAGCCGGACAGGGATGGGACTACGAGCAGTACTTC
CASSLAGQGWDYEQYF
>TRBV6-5|TRBJ2-3|.|TRBD2
TGTGCCAGCAGTTTTCTAGCGGGCACAGATACGCAGTATTTT
CASSFLAGTDTQYF
>TRBV19|TRBJ1-1|.|.
TGTGCCAGTAGTATAGCCGGGGAGACTGAAGCTTTCTTT
CASSIAGETEAFF
>TRBV19|TRBJ1-5|.|TRBD1
TGTGCCAGTAGTATAGAATGGACAGGGGTAGAGCCCCAGCATTTT
CASSIEWTGVEPQHF
>TRBV19|TRBJ2-7|.|.
TGTGCCAGTAGTTCGGGACACCTAAACTACGAGCAGTACTTC
CASSSGHLNYEQYF
>TRBV13|TRBJ2-1|.|.
TGTGCCAGCAGCTTAGTGGCGGGACCCTACAATGAGCAGTTCTTC
CASSLVAGPYNEQFF
>TRBV9|TRBJ2-5|.|TRBD2
TGTGCCAGCAGCGGGGCTAGCGGGATGTTAGAGACCCAGTACTTC
CASSGASGMLETQYF
>TRBV4-3|TRBJ1-2|.|.
TGCGCCAGCAGCCAAGTAGTCGGGGAGTATCGAGGCTACACCTTC
CASSQVVGEYRGYTF